Listed below are T cell receptor beta chains from one sample, sequenced in a study of response to subunit inactivated influenza vaccine. TCRdb independently ran MiXCR on the RT-PCR reads; one entry per CDR3 protein. The table lists about 480,000 distinct CDR3 sequences, roughly 25% of them singletons. The input for sequencing was CD4+ T cells sorted from PBMCs, taken 4 to 6 days after vaccination. These receptors all come from a man aged 50-60 years who received an inactivated influenza vaccine. The conserved cysteine and the conserved F or W are not part of the CDR3 here. The order of the fields is V gene, CDR3 protein.

TRBV20-1,SAREGARTDTQY
TRBV5-1,ASSPTVAAHTYEQY
TRBV29-1,SVADGNQPQH
TRBV30,AWSTHRDMNTEAF
TRBV20-1,SARRDSHANYGYT
TRBV28,ASTSDNQETQY
TRBV7-9,ASSPRTVMNTEAF
TRBV29-1,SVELLRGQSSYEQY
TRBV10-3,ASKLTGNYGYT
TRBV5-6,ASSRTRDGYT
TRBV6-1,ASSDSLNTEAF
TRBV20-1,SAVTESYGYT
TRBV7-8,ASSITSGSVGEQY
TRBV3-1,ASSPRTSVTDTQY
TRBV20-1,SARSGLTEAF
TRBV5-1,ASSLARTGATEAF
TRBV7-2,ASGQGQTGHEQY
TRBV10-3,AISESGTPYGYT
TRBV11-2,ASSLSTEETQY
TRBV12-3/TRBV12-4,ASSFGQGVADTQY
TRBV3-1,ASSLRRDTNYGYT
TRBV10-3,AINPAPGELF
TRBV4-3,ASSQERGSTGELF
TRBV3-1,ASSQGRDLEF
TRBV6-1,ASSPGLVNEKLF
TRBV11-2,ASSLVLVPEQY
TRBV5-1,ASSLGAAGANVLT
TRBV14,ASSQLTFGGEQY
TRBV7-9,ASSSLSGEGNTEAF
TRBV9,ASSLPGDTGELF
TRBV11-3,ASSPTGAFSYNEQF
TRBV12-3/TRBV12-4,ASSLGLRYTQY
TRBV7-2,ASSHTSQPQH